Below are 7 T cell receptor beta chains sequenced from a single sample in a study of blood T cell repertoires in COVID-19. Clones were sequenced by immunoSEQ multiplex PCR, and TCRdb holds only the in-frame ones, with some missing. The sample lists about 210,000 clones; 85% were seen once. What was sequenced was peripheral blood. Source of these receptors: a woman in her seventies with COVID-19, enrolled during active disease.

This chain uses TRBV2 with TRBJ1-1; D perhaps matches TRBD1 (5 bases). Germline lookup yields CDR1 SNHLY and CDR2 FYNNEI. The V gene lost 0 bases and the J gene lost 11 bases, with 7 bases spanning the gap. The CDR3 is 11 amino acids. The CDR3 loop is CASSEAGAAFF. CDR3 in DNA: TGTGCCAGCAGTGAAGCAGGGGCGGCTTTCTTT.

CDR3 amino acids: CASSLERNYGYTF. CDR3 coding DNA: TGTGCCAGCAGCTTAGAACGGAACTATGGCTACACCTTC. The chain employs TRBV7-3 and TRBJ1-2; no clear D. In germline, CDR1 is SGHTA, CDR2 FQGTGA. V was shortened by 2 bases and J by 2 bases, with 6 bases between the two germline ends. The CDR3 sequence is 13 residues long.

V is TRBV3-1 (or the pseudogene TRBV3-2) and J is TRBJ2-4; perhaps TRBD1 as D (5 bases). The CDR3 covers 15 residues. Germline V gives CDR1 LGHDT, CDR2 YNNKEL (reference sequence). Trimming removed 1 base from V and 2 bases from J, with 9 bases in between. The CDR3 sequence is CASSQAGLPKNIQYF. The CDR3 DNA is TGTGCCAGCAGCCAAGCAGGGCTTCCCAAAAACATTCAGTACTTC.

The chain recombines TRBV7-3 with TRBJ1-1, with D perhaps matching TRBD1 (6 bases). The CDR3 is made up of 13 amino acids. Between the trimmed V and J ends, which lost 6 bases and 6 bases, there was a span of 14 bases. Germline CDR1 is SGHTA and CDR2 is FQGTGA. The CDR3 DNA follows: TGTGCCAGCAGTCTAGACAGGCTTGCTGAAGCTTTCTTT. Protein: CASSLDRLAEAFF.

CDR3 sequence: CASSQDLNGRGNEQFF. The CDR3 DNA sequence: TGTGCCAGCAGCCAAGATTTGAACGGGAGGGGCAATGAGCAGTTCTTC. The V call is TRBV3-1 (or the pseudogene TRBV3-2), the J call TRBJ2-1; 8 nucleotides line up with TRBD2. The CDR3 spans 16 residues. Germline CDR1 and CDR2: LGHDT and YNNKEL (reference sequence). V shed 0 bases and J 6 bases; nucleotides not matched to a gene: 7.

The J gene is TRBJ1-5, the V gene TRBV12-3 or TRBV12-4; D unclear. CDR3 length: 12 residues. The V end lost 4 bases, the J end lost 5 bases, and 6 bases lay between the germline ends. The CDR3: CASSSTYQPQHF. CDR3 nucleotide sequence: TGTGCCAGCAGTTCAACTTATCAGCCCCAGCATTTT.

The CDR3, as DNA: TGTGCCTGGAGTGCCTCCTTCTTTGGAAACACCATATATTTT. This sequence encodes CAWSASFFGNTIYF. V usage is TRBV30 and J usage is TRBJ1-3, with D uncertain. V was shortened by 1 base and J by 3 bases, with 10 bases between the two germline ends. The germline CDR1 and CDR2 sequences are GTSNPN and SVGIG (reference sequence). The CDR3 consists of 14 residues. Together with reference TRBV30 and TRBJ1-3, the CDR3 gives the full variable domain: SQTIHQWPATLVQPVGSPLSLECTVEGTSNPNLYWYRQAAGRGLQLLFYSVGIGQISSEVPQNLSASRPQDRQFILSSKKLLLSDSGFYLCAWSASFFGNTIYFGEGSWLTVV.